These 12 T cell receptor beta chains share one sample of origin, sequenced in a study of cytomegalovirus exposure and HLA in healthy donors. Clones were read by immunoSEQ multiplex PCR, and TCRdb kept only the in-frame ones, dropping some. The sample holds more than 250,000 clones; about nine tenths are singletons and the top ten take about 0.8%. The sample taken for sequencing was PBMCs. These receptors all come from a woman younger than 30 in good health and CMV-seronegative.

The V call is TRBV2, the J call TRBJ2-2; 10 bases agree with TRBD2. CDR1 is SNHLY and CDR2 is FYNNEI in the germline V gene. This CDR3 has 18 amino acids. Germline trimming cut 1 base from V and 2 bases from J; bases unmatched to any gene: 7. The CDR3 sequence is CASSEVGAGGPNTGELFF. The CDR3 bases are TGTGCCAGCAGTGAAGTAGGAGCGGGAGGGCCTAACACCGGGGAGCTGTTTTTT. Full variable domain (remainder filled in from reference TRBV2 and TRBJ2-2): EPEVTQTPSHQVTQMGQEVILRCVPISNHLYFYWYRQILGQKVEFLVSFYNNEISEKSEIFDDQFSVERPDGSNFTLKIRSTKLEDSAMYFCASSEVGAGGPNTGELFFGEGSRLTVL.

The CDR3 DNA follows: TGTGCCAGCATCGACCTCTGGACTAGCGGGAGTCCCGCGAACACCGGGGAGCTGTTTTTT. As protein: CASIDLWTSGSPANTGELFF. The rearrangement links TRBV2 to TRBJ2-2; 13 bases fit TRBD2. This CDR3 has 20 residues. The germline CDR1 and CDR2 sequences are SNHLY and FYNNEI. Germline trimming cut 7 bases from V and 0 bases from J; bases unmatched to any gene: 14.

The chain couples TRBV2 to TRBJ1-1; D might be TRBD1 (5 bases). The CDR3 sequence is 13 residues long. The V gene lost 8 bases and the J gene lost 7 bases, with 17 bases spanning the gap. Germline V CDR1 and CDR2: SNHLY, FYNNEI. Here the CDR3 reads CASSRGLLLEAFF. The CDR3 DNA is TGTGCCAGCTCCCGGGGACTCCTACTTGAAGCTTTCTTT.

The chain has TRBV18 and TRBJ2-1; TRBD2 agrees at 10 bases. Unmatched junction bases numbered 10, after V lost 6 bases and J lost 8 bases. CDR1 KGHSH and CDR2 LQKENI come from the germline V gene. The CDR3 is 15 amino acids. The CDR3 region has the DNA TGTGCCAGCTCTCTAGGGACTAGCGTGGTCGATGAGCAGTTCTTC. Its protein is CASSLGTSVVDEQFF.

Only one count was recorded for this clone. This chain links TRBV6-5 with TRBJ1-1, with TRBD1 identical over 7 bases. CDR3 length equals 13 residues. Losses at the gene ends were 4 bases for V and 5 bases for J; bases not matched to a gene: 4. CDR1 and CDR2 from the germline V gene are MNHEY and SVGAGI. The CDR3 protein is CASSSTGWTEAFF. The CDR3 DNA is TGTGCCAGCAGTTCGACAGGGTGGACTGAAGCTTTCTTT.

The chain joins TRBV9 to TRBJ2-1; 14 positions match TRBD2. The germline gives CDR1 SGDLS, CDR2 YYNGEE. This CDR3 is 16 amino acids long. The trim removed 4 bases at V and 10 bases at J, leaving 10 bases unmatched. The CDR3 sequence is CASSSMTSGRAGEQFF. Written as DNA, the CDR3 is TGTGCCAGCAGCTCAATGACTAGCGGGAGGGCCGGGGAGCAGTTCTTC.

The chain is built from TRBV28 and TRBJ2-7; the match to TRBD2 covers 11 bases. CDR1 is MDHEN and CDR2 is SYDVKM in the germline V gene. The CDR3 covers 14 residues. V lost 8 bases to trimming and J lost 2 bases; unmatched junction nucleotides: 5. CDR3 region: CASGIAGGTYEQYF. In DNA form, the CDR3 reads TGTGCCAGCGGAATAGCGGGAGGGACCTACGAGCAGTACTTC.

Here the CDR3 reads CASSRLAGSYNEQFF. CDR3 nucleotides: TGCGCCAGCAGCCGACTAGCGGGCTCCTACAATGAGCAGTTCTTC. This sequence joins TRBV4-3 and TRBJ2-1; 10 nucleotides agree with TRBD2. There are 15 residues in the CDR3. Germline CDR1 reads LGHNA; CDR2 reads YSLEER. Unmatched junction bases numbered 0, after V lost 4 bases and J lost 0 bases.

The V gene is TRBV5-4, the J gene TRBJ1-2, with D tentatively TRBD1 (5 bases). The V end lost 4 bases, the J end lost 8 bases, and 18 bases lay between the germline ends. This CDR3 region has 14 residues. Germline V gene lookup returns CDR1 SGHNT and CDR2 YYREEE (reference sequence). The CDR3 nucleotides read TGTGCCAGCAGCACGGGACTGGAGGTTGGAGGCTACACCTTC. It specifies CASSTGLEVGGYTF. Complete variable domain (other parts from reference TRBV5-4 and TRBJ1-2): ETGVTQSPTHLIKTRGQQVTLRCSSQSGHNTVSWYQQALGQGPQFIFQYYREEENGRGNFPPRFSGLQFPNYSSELNVNALELDDSALYLCASSTGLEVGGYTFGSGTRLTVV.

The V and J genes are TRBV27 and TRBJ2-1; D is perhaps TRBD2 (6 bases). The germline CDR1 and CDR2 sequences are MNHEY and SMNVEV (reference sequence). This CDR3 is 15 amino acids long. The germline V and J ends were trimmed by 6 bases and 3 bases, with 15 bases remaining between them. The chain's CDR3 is CASSGAGFDYNEQFF. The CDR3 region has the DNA TGTGCCAGCAGCGGGGCGGGATTCGACTACAATGAGCAGTTCTTC.

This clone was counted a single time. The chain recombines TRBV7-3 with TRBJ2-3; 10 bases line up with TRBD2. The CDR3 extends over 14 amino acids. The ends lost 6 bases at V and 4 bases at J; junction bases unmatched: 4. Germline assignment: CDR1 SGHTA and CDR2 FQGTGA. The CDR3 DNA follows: TGTGCCAGCAGTTCTAGCGGGAGTTCAGATACGCAGTATTTT. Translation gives CASSSSGSSDTQYF.

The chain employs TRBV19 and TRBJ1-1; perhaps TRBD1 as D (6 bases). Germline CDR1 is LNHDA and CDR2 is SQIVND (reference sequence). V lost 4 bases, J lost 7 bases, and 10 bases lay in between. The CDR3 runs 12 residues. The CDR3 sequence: CASSRGPYEAFF. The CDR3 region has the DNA TGTGCCAGTAGTAGGGGGCCCTATGAAGCTTTCTTT.